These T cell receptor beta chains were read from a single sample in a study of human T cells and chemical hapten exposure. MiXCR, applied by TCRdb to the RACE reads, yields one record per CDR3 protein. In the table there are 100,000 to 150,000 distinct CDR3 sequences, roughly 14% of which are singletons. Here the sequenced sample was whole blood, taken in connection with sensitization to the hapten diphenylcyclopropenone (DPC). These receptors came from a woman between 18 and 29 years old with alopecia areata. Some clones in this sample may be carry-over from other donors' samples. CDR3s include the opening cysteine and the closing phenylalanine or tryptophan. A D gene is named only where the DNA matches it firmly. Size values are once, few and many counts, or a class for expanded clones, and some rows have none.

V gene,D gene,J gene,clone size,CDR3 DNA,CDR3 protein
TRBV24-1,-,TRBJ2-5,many,TGTGCCACCAGTGAAACCGGGACATTTATGTACTTC,CATSETGTFMYF
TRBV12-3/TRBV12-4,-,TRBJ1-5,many,TGTGCCAGCACAAAGGGAGGAGCTAATCAGCCCCAGCATTTT,CASTKGGANQPQHF
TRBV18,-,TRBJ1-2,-,TGTGCCAGCTCACCACGTTTCAGGGACTATGGCTACACCTTC,CASSPRFRDYGYTF
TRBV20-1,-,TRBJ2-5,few,TGCAGTGCTAGGGGCCTCCAAGAGACCCAGTACTTC,CSARGLQETQYF
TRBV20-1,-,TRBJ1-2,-,TGCAGTGCTAGAGCTCTCGCAGGGGTGGGATATGGCTACACCTTC,CSARALAGVGYGYTF
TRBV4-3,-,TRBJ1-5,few,TGCGCCAGCAGCCAAGCCCTAAGGATGGGCAATCAGCCCCAGCATTTT,CASSQALRMGNQPQHF
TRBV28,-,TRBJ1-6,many,TGTGCCAGCAGTTTACGGGGGGCGCAAAATTCACCCCTCCACTTT,CASSLRGAQNSPLHF
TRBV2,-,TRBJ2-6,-,TGTGCCAGCAGTGAAAGTCGGGTCTCTGGGGCCAACGTCCTGACTTTC,CASSESRVSGANVLTF
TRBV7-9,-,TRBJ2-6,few,TGTGCCAGCAGCTCTAAGACCCCAACTCCCTCTGGGGCCAACGTCCTGACTTTC,CASSSKTPTPSGANVLTF
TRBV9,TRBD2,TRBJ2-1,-,TGTGCCAGCAGCGCAAGCGGGGGGGTTAACAATGAGCAGTTCTTC,CASSASGGVNNEQFF
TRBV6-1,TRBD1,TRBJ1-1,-,TGTGCCAGCAGTCCCTCGACAGGGAAGAACACTGAAGCTTTCTTT,CASSPSTGKNTEAFF
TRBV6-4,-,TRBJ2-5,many,TGTGCCAGCAGTCGGGAAGAGACCCAGTACTTC,CASSREETQYF
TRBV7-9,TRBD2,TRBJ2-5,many,TGTGCCAGCAGCTCCCTAGCGGGGGAAGAGACCCAGTACTTC,CASSSLAGEETQYF
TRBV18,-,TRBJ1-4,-,TGTGCCAGCTCACCACCCGGGCCCCGCGGATACGAAAAACTGTTTTTT,CASSPPGPRGYEKLFF
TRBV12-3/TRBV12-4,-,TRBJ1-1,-,TGTGCCAGCAGTTTGCAGTCCACTGAAGCTTTCTTT,CASSLQSTEAFF
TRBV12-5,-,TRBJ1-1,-,TGTGCTAGTGGGGGGAATTCCATGAACACTGAAGCTTTCTTT,CASGGNSMNTEAFF
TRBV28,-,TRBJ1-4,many,TGTGCCAGCAGTTTAGGATTGAGGCGGGGGAATGAAAAACTGTTTTTT,CASSLGLRRGNEKLFF
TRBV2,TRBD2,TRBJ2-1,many,TGTGCCAGCAGTGAAGCGGCTAGCGGGGGCCAAGGTGAGCAGTTCTTC,CASSEAASGGQGEQFF
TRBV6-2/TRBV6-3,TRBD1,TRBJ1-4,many,TGTGCCAGCAGGCACCTCCGGGACAGGGCGAATGAAAAACTGTTTTTT,CASRHLRDRANEKLFF
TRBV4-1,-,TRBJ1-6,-,TGCGCCAGCAGCCAAGATCGGTCCGTGGGGCGGAATTCACCCCTCCACTTT,CASSQDRSVGRNSPLHF
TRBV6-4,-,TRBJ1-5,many,TGTGCCAGCAGACCCAGCCTCGCGGGCAATCAGCCCCAGCATTTT,CASRPSLAGNQPQHF
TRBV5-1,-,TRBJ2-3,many,TGCGCCAGCAGCTGGGGGACCGATACGCAGTATTTT,CASSWGTDTQYF
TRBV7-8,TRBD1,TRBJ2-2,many,TGTGCCAGCAGCACCCACCCGACAGGGGGGAACACCGGGGAGCTGTTTTTT,CASSTHPTGGNTGELFF
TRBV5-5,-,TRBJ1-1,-,TGTGCAGCCGGACAAACGAACACTGAAGCTTTCTTT,CAAGQTNTEAFF
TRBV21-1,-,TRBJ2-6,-,TGTGCCAGCAGCAAACGGTCCGAGGGTGGGGCCAACGTCCTGACTTTC,CASSKRSEGGANVLTF
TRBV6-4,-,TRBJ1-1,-,TGTGCCAGCAGTGCTGCCGGGACTCAAATGAACACTGAAGCTTTCTTT,CASSAAGTQMNTEAFF
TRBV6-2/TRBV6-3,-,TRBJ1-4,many,TGTGCCAGCAGTCCCCGGGCTAATGAAAAACTGTTTTTT,CASSPRANEKLFF
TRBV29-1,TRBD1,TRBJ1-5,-,TGCAGCGCTTCGACAGGGGAGGGTCAGCCCCAGCATTTT,CSASTGEGQPQHF
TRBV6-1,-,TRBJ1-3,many,TGTGCCAGCAGTGATTTCCCTTCGGGCTCTGGAAACACCATATATTTT,CASSDFPSGSGNTIYF
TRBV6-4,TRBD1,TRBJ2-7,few,TGTGCCAGGCCCTTCAGAGTCCGGGACAGTACCTACGAGCAGTACTTC,CARPFRVRDSTYEQYF
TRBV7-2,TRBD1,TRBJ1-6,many,TGTGCCAGCAGCTACGGGGACAGGGTGAATTCACCCCTCCACTTT,CASSYGDRVNSPLHF
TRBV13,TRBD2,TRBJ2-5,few,TGTGCCAGCAGCGGACTAGCGGCACAAGAGACCCAGTACTTC,CASSGLAAQETQYF
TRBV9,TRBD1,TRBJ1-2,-,TGTGCCAGCAGCGTAGAGGGACAGGGGGACTATGGCTACACCTTC,CASSVEGQGDYGYTF
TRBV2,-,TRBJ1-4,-,TGTGCCAGCAGTGACCAGGGACGTGGGGTGAATGAAAAACTGTTTTTT,CASSDQGRGVNEKLFF
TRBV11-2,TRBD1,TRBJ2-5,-,TGTGCCAGCAGCTTAGACAGGGGGCCGCAGTACTTC,CASSLDRGPQYF
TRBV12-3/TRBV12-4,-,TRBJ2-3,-,TGTGCCAGCAGTCCCAGGCAGAGGGACTCCACAGATACGCAGTATTTT,CASSPRQRDSTDTQYF
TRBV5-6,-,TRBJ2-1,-,TGTGCCAGCAGCTTGAAAGTGGGACCCTTGAACTATGAGCAGTTCTTC,CASSLKVGPLNYEQFF
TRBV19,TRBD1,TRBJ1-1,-,TGTGCCAGTAGTGCCTGGACAGGGGGCGCCGAAGCTTTCTTT,CASSAWTGGAEAFF
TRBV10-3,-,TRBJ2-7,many,TGTGCCGCCTCAAGGGGGGCCTCCGACGAGCAGTACTTC,CAASRGASDEQYF
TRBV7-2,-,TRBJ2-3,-,TGTGCCAGCAGCTTAGACTTGTTGGCGATGGGCACAGATACGCAGTATTTT,CASSLDLLAMGTDTQYF
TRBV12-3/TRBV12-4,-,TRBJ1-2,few,TGTGCCAGCAGTTTATCAGGAACCCGGTATGGCTACACCTTC,CASSLSGTRYGYTF
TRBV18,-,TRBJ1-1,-,TGTGCCAGCTCACCAAAGGGGAACACTGAAGCTTTCTTT,CASSPKGNTEAFF
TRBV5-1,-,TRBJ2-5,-,TGCGCCAGCAGCTCCGGGCAGATAAAAGAGACCCAGTACTTC,CASSSGQIKETQYF
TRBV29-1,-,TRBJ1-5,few,TGCAGCGCCGGGGACACCCATAGCAATCAGCCCCAGCATTTT,CSAGDTHSNQPQHF
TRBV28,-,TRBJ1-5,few,TGTGCCAGCAGTCCCCCGTCGGGTAGCAATCAGCCCCAGCATTTT,CASSPPSGSNQPQHF
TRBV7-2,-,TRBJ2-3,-,TGTGCCAGCAGCTTAGCGCGAAGCAGGGGAGATACGCAGTATTTT,CASSLARSRGDTQYF
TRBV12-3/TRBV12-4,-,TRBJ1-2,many,TGTGCCAGCAGTTTCGGGGGGCTGGGCTATGGCTACACCTTC,CASSFGGLGYGYTF
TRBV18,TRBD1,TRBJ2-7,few,TGTGCCAGCTCAGTTTCCGGGACAGGGGTCGAGCAGTACTTC,CASSVSGTGVEQYF
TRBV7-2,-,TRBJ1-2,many,TGTGCCAGCAGCTTAACCGGCAGAGTGAACTATGGCTACACCTTC,CASSLTGRVNYGYTF
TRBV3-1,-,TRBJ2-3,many,TGTGCCAGCAGCCCGGGACAACCTCTCACAGATACGCAGTATTTT,CASSPGQPLTDTQYF
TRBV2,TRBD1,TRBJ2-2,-,TGTGCCAGCACCCGACAGGGTAGCACCGGGGAGCTGTTTTTT,CASTRQGSTGELFF
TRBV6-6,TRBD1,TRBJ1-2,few,TGTGCCAGCAGTTACTTCCCGACAGGGTCCTACGGCTACACCTTC,CASSYFPTGSYGYTF
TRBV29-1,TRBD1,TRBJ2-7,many,TGCAGCGCGGGACAGGTCCTTTACGAGCAGTACTTC,CSAGQVLYEQYF
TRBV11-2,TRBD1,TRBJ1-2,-,TGTGCCAGCAGCTCCGGACAGGGGCTTAACTATGGCTACACCTTC,CASSSGQGLNYGYTF